This entry features one T cell receptor (beta chain) sequence. Its antigen is unknown. Looked up from germline, CDR1 is MNHNY and CDR2 is SVGAGI (reference sequence). The CDR3 has 12 amino acids. V gave up 5 bases and J gave up 7 bases, with 12 bases separating them. The data are from a study of T cells in narcolepsy. Findings of the study overall: Autoreactive clone sequences were missing from some blood memory CD4+ repertoires.

Clones were sequenced by immunoSEQ multiplex PCR, and TCRdb holds only the in-frame ones, with some missing. The sample lists tens of thousands of clones, about 84% occurring once. The TCR originated in a human donor with narcolepsy. Specimen: CD45RA- memory CD4+ T cells from PBMCs. V is TRBV6-6 and J is TRBJ2-7, with D perhaps matching TRBD1 (6 bases). CDR3 in DNA: TGTGCCAGCAGTCCCCCTGACAGGGAGCAGTACTTC. Amino acid sequence: CASSPPDREQYF.